The 10 T cell receptor beta chains in this list originate from one sample, sequenced in a study of identical twins. TCRdb reprocessed the 5' RACE reads with MiXCR, giving one entry per CDR3 protein. The table lists more than 400,000 distinct CDR3 sequences, around 15% of them singletons. The sample was also reused in another study, on yellow fever vaccine responses in identical twins.

The sample comprised CD4+ T cells sorted from blood. The source is a woman aged 18-30 years in good health.

This clonotype has just a few counts. This chain joins TRBV20-1 and TRBJ1-2; 9 bases map to TRBD1. This CDR3 contains 14 residues. J was trimmed by 6 bases and V by 6 bases; bases with no gene match: 11. The germline gives CDR1 DFQATT, CDR2 SNEGSKA (reference sequence). Here the CDR3 reads CSAGPTGGADGYTF. CDR3 in DNA: TGCAGTGCGGGACCTACAGGGGGCGCCGATGGCTACACCTTC.

Ten or more counts support this clonotype. The CDR3 nucleotides are TGTGCCAGCAGCACACTAGCAAGCTCCTACAATGAGCAGTTCTTC. As protein: CASSTLASSYNEQFF. The rearrangement links TRBV6-1 to TRBJ2-1, with a tentative D call TRBD2 (6 bases). V lost 6 bases, J lost 0 bases, and 12 bases lay in between. This CDR3 comprises 15 residues. In germline, CDR1 is MNHNS, CDR2 SASEGT.

A few counts support this clonotype. V usage is TRBV7-9 and J usage is TRBJ2-5; a possible D gene is TRBD2 (6 bases). This CDR3 is 14 amino acids long. The V end was cut by 2 bases, the J end by 4 bases, with 11 bases between. The germline gives CDR1 SEHNR, CDR2 FQNEAQ (reference sequence). CDR3 bases: TGTGCCAGCAGCTTAATGGAGGGAGGAGAGACCCAGTACTTC. Protein product: CASSLMEGGETQYF.

The chain couples TRBV27 to TRBJ2-7; D call uncertain. Germline V CDR1 and CDR2: MNHEY, SMNVEV (reference sequence). With 4 bases removed from V and 3 bases from J, the gap between germline ends came to 4 bases. This CDR3 is 11 amino acids long. CDR3 amino acids: CASSSDYEQYF. CDR3 in DNA: TGTGCCAGCAGTTCTGACTACGAGCAGTACTTC.

The table lists this clonotype with a few counts. The V and J genes are TRBV12-3 or TRBV12-4 and TRBJ2-5; 7 bases are shared with TRBD1. The CDR3 is 15 residues long. V lost 6 bases and J lost 5; bases outside the gene matches: 12. The chain's CDR3 is CASSPDRALRETQYF. Written as DNA, the CDR3 is TGTGCCAGCAGCCCCGACAGGGCGTTGAGGGAGACCCAGTACTTC.

This clonotype was observed a few times. The chain couples TRBV2 to TRBJ1-1, with 8 bases identical to TRBD1. With 4 bases clipped from V and 5 bases from J, the junction kept 9 bases outside the gene matches. This CDR3 comprises 15 residues. Germline-derived CDR1 and CDR2 are SNHLY and FYNNEI. CDR3 sequence (DNA): TGTGCCAGCAGTGGGTGGACAGGGTGGAAAACTGAAGCTTTCTTT. Translating it yields CASSGWTGWKTEAFF.

The rearrangement uses TRBV12-3 or TRBV12-4 and TRBJ2-2; D possibly corresponds to TRBD1 (6 bases). The CDR3 has 12 amino acids. V gave up 7 bases and J gave up 4 bases, with 7 bases separating them. The CDR3 region has the DNA TGTGCCAGCAAGACAGGCACCGGGGAGCTGTTTTTT. Its translation is CASKTGTGELFF.

The V gene is TRBV10-3, the J gene TRBJ1-2; tentative D call: TRBD1 (6 bases). The CDR3 is made up of 12 amino acids. Germline V CDR1 and CDR2: ENHRY, SYGVKD. V lost 0 bases, J lost 9 bases, and 8 bases lay in between. The CDR3 is CAISESRGSYTF. The CDR3 region has the DNA TGTGCCATCAGTGAGTCTAGGGGGAGCTACACCTTC.

In its sample, this clonotype was seen a few times. The chain couples TRBV12-3 or TRBV12-4 to TRBJ2-1, with D tentatively TRBD1 (6 bases). The ends were cut back, 7 bases at V and 5 bases at J, with 15 bases in the middle. There are 14 residues in the CDR3. CDR3 in DNA: TGTGCCAGCACAAGGACAGTGATTAACAATGAGCAGTTCTTC. Translated, it gives CASTRTVINNEQFF.

In this sample, this clonotype turned up many times. The chain carries TRBV21-1 and TRBJ1-1; the DNA was not used to check the table's D call, TRBD1. TRBV21-1 is assigned pseudogene status. This CDR3 comprises 15 residues. In nucleotides, the CDR3 is TGTGCCAGCAGCAAATACAGGGGTGGGAACACTGAAGCTTTCTTT. Translating it yields CASSKYRGGNTEAFF.